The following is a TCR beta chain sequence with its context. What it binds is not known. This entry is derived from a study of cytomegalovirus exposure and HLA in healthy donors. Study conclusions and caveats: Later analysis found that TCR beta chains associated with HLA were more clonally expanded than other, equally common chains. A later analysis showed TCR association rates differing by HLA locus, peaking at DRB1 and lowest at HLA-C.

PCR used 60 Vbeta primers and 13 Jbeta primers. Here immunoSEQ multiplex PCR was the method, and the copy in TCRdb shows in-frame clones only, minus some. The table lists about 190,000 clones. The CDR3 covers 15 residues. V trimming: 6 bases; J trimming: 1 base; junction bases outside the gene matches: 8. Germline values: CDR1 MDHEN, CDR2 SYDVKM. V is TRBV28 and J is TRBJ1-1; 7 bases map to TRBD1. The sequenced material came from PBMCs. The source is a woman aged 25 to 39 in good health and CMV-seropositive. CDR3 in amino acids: CASRIGTAGNTEAFF. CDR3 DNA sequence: TGTGCCAGCAGAATAGGGACAGCGGGGAACACTGAAGCTTTCTTT.